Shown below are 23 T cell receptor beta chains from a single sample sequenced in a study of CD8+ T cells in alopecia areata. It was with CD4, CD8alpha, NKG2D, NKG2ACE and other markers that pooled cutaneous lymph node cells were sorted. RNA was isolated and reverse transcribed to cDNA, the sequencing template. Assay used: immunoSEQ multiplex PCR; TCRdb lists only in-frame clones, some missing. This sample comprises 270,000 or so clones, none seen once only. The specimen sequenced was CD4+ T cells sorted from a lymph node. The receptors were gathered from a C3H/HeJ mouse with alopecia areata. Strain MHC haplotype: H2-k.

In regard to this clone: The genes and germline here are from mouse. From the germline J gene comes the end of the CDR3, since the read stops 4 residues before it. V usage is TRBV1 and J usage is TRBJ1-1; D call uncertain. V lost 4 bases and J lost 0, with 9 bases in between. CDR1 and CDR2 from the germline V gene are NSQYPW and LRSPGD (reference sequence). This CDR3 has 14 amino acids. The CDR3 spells CTCSGRVPNTEVFF. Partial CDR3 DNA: TGCACCTGCAGTGGGAGGGTCCCAAACACA.

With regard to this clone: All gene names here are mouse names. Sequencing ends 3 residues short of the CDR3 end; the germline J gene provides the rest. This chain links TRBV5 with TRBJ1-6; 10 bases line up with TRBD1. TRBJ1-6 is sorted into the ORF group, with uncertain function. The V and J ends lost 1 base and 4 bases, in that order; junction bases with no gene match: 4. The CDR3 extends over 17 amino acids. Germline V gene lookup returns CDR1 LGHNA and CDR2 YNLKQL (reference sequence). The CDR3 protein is CASSQARQGAYNSPLYF. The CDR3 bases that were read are TGTGCCAGCAGCCAAGCCCGACAGGGGGCATATAATTCGCCC.

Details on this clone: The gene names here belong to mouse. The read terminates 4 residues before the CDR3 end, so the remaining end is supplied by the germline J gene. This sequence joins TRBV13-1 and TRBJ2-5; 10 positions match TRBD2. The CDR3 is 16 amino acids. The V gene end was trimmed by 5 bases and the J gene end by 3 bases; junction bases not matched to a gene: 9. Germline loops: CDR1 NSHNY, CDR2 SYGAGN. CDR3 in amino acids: CASSPWGGRGQDTQYF. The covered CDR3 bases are TGTGCCAGCAGCCCCTGGGGGGGCCGGGGTCAAGAC.

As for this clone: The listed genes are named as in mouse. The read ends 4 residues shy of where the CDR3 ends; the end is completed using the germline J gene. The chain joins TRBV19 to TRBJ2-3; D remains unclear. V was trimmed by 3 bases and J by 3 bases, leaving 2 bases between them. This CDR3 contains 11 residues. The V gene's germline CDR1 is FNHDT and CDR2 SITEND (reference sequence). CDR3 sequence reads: CASSTAETLYF. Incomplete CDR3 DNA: TGTGCCAGCAGTACAGCAGAA. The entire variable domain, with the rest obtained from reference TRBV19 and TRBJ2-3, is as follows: GGIITQTPKFLIGQEGQKLTLKCQQNFNHDTMYWYRQDSGKGLRLIYYSITENDLQKGDLSEGYDASREKKSSFSLTVTSAQKNEMAVFLCASSTAETLYFGSGTRLTVL.

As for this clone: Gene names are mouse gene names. The CDR3 reads CASSLGTGSSYEQYF. The covered CDR3 bases are TGTGCCAGCAGCCTCGGGACAGGTAGCTCCTAT. The chain has TRBV13-3 and TRBJ2-7, with TRBD1 identical over 8 bases. The read halts 4 residues ahead of the CDR3 end, with the missing end drawn from the germline J gene. CDR1 NNHDY and CDR2 SYVADS come from the germline V gene. V shed 5 bases, J shed 0 bases, and the junction held 7 bases outside the gene matches. CDR3 size: 15 residues.

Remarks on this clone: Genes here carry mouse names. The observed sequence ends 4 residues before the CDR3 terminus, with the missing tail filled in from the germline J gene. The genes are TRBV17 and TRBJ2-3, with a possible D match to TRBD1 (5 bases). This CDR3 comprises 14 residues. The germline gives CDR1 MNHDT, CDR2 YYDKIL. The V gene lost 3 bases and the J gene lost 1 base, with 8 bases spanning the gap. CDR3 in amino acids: CASSSVRGAETLYF. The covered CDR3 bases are TGTGCTAGCAGTAGTGTCAGGGGTGCAGAA. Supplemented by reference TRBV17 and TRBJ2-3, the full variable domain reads DTTVKQNPRYKLARVGKPVNLICSQTMNHDTMYWYQKKPNQAPKLLLFYYDKILNREADTFEKFQSSRPNNSFCSLYIGSAGLEYSAMYLCASSSVRGAETLYFGSGTRLTVL.

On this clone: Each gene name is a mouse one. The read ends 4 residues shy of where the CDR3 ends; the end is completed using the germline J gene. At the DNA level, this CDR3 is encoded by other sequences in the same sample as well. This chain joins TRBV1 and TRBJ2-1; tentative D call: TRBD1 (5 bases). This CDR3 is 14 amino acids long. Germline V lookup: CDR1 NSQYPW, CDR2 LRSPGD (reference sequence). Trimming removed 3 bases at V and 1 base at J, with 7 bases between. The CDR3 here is CTCSAGHNYAEQFF. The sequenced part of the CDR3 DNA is TGCACCTGCAGTGCCGGACACAACTATGCT.

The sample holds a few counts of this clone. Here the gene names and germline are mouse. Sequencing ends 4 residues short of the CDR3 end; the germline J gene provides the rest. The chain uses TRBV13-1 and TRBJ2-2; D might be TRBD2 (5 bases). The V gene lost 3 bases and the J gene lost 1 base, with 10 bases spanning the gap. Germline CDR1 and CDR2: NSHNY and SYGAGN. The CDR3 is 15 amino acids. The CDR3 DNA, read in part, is TGTGCCAGCAGTGGAGTGGGGTTAAACACCGGG. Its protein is CASSGVGLNTG. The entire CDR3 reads CASSGVGLNTGQLYF.

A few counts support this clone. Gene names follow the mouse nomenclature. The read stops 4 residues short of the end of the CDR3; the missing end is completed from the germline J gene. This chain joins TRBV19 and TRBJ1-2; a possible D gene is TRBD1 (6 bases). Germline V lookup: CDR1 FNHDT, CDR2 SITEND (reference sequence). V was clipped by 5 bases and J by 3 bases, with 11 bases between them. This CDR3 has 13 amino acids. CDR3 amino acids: CASRNREDSDYTF. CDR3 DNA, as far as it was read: TGTGCCAGCAGAAACAGGGAAGACTCC.

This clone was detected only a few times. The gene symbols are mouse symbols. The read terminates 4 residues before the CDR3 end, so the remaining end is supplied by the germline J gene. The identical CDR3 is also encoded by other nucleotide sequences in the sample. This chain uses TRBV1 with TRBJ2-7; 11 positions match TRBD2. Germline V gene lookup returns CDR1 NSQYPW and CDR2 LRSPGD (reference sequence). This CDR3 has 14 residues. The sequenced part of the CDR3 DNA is TGCACCTGCAGTGCCGCGACTGGGGGGGAT. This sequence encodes CTCSAATGGD. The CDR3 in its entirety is CTCSAATGGDEQYF. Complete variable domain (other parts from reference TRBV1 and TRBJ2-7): VTLLEQNPRWRLVPRGQAVNLRCILKNSQYPWMSWYQQDLQKQLQWLFTLRSPGDKEVKSLPGADYLATRVTDTELRLQVANMSQGRTLYCTCSAATGGDEQYFGPGTRLTVL.

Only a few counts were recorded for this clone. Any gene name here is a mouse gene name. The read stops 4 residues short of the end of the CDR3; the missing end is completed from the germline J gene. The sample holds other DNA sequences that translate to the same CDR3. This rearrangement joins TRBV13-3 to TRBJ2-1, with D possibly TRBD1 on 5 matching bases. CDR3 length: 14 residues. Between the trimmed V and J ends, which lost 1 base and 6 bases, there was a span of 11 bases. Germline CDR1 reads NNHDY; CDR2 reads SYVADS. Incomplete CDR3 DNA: TGTGCCAGCAGTGATCGGGGTAGGGGTGCT. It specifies CASSDRGRGA. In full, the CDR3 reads CASSDRGRGAEQFF.

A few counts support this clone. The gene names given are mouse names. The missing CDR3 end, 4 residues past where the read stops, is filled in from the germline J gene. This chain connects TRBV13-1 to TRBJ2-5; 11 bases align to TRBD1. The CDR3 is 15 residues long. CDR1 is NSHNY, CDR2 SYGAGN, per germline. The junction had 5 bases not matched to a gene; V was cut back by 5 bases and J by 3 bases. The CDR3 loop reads CASSPGTGGQDTQYF. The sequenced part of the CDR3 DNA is TGTGCCAGCAGCCCTGGGACAGGGGGACAAGAC.

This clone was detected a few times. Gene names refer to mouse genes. The sequenced part of the CDR3 DNA is TGTGCCAGCAGCAACTGGGGGGTAGAGGGCCAAGAC. Translating it yields CASSNWGVEGQD. The CDR3 reads in full as CASSNWGVEGQDTQYF. This chain connects TRBV3 to TRBJ2-5; 9 positions match TRBD2. The read halts 4 residues ahead of the CDR3 end, with the missing end drawn from the germline J gene. The V and J ends lost 5 bases and 2 bases, in that order; junction bases with no gene match: 8. Germline CDR1 is SNHLY and CDR2 is FYNGKV (reference sequence). This CDR3 region has 16 residues. The variable domain in full, completed from reference TRBV3 and TRBJ2-5, reads GPKVLQIPSHQIIDMGQMVTLNCDPVSNHLYFYWYKQILGQQMEFLVNFYNGKVMEKSKLFKDQFSVERPDGSYFTLKIQPTALEDSAVYFCASSNWGVEGQDTQYFGPGTRLLVL.

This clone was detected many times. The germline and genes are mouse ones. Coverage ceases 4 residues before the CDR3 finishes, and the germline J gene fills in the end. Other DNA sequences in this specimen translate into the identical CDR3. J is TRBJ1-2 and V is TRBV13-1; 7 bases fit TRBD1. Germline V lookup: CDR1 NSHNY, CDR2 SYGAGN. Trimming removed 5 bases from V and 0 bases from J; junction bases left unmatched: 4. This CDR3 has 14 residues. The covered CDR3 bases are TGTGCCAGCAGAGCCGGGACAGCAAACTCC. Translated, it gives CASRAGTANS. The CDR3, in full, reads CASRAGTANSDYTF.

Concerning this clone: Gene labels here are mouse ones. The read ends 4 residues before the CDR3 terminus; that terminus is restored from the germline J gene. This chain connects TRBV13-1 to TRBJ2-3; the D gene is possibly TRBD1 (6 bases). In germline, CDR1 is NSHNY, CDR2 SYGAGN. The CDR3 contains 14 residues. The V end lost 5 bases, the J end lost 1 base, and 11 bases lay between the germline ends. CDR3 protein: CASRQGWGAETLYF. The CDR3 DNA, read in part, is TGTGCCAGCAGGCAGGGGTGGGGTGCAGAA.

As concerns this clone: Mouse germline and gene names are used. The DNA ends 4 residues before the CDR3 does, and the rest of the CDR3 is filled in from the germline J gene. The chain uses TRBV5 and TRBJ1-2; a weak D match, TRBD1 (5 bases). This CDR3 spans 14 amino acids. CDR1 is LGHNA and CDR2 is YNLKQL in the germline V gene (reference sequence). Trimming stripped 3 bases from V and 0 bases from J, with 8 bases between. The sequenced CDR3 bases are TGTGCCAGCAGCCACAGGGTTGCAAACTCC. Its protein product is CASSHRVANS. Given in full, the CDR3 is CASSHRVANSDYTF.

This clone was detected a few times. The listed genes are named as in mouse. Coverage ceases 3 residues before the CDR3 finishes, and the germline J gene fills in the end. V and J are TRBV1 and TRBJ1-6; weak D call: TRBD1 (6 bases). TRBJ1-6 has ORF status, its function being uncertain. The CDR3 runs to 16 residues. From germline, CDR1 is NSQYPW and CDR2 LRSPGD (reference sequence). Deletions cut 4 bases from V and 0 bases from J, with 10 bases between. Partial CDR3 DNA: TGCACCTGCAGTGGGGACAAATTTTCCTATAATTCGCCC. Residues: CTCSGDKFSYNSP. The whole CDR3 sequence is CTCSGDKFSYNSPLYF.

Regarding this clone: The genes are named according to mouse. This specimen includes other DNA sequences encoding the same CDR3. Here the CDR3 reads CTCGTGGNTGQLYF. CDR3 DNA (partial): TGCACCTGCGGGACTGGGGGCAACACCGGG. This chain connects TRBV1 to TRBJ2-2; 11 bases are shared with TRBD2. The read stops 4 residues short of the end of the CDR3; the missing end is completed from the germline J gene. With 8 bases clipped from V and 2 bases from J, the junction kept 1 base outside the gene matches. This CDR3 region has 14 residues. Germline CDR1 and CDR2: NSQYPW and LRSPGD (reference sequence).

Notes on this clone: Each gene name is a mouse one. CDR3 residues: CASGRGADTQYF. The CDR3 bases that were read are TGTGCCAGCGGACGGGGGGCGGAC. The chain couples TRBV13-2 to TRBJ2-5; D possibly corresponds to TRBD2 (7 bases). The read finishes 4 residues shy of the CDR3 end, and the germline J gene is used to complete it. The germline V gene encodes CDR1 NNHNN and CDR2 SYGAGS (reference sequence). The CDR3 contains 12 residues.

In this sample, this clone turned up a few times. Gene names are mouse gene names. Partial CDR3 DNA: TGTGCCAGCAGCCACTGGGACAGATATAATTCGCCC. It codes for CASSHWDRYNSP. The complete CDR3 protein is CASSHWDRYNSPLYF. The rearrangement uses TRBV5 and TRBJ1-6; 7 bases fit TRBD1. Read data end 3 residues before the CDR3 end; the end is taken from the germline J gene. TRBJ1-6 is an ORF; its function is uncertain. This CDR3 contains 15 residues. Germline CDR1 LGHNA, CDR2 YNLKQL (reference sequence). The V segment lost 3 bases and the J segment 4 bases; nucleotides outside the gene matches: 3.

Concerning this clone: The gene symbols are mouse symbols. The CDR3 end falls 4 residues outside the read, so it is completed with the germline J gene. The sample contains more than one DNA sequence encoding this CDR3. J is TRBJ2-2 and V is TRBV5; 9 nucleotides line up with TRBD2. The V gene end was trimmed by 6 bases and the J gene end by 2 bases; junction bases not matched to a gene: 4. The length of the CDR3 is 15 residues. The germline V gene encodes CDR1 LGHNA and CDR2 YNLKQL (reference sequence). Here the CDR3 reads CASSLDWGNTGQLYF. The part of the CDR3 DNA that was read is TGTGCCAGCAGTCTAGACTGGGGGAACACCGGG.

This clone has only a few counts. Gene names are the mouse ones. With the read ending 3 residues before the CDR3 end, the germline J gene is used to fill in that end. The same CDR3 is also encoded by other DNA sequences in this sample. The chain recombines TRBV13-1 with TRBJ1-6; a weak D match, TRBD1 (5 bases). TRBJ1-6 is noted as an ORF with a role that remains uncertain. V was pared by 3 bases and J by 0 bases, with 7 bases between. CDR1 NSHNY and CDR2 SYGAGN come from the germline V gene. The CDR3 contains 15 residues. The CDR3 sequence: CASSGDSSYNSPLYF. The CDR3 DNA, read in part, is TGTGCCAGCAGTGGTGACAGTTCCTATAATTCGCCC.

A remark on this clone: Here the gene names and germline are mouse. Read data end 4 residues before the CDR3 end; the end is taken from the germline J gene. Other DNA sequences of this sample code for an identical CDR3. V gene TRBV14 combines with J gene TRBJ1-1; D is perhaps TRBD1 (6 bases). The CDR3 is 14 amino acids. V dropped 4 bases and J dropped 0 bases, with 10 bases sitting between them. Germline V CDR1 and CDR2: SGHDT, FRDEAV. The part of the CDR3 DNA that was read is TGTGCCAGCAGTCCGGGACACCCAAACACA. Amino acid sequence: CASSPGHPNT. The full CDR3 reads CASSPGHPNTEVFF.